These 31 T cell receptor beta chains were all obtained from the same sample, sequenced in a study of blood T cell repertoires in COVID-19. Here immunoSEQ multiplex PCR was the method, and the copy in TCRdb shows in-frame clones only, minus some. The sample has about 63,000 clones; roughly 80% are singletons. The sample consisted of PBMCs or T cells enriched from blood (not recorded which). These receptor sequences come from a woman aged 40 to 50 with acute COVID-19.

The rearrangement links TRBV12-3 or TRBV12-4 to TRBJ2-1; no reliable D call. V lost 5 bases and J lost 15, with 17 bases in between. The CDR3 covers 12 residues. The CDR3 DNA reads as TGTGCCAGCAGTGAAAGACTGATGAAGCGGTTCTTC. This gives the protein CASSERLMKRFF.

The gene calls are TRBV7-9 and TRBJ1-3, with D possibly being TRBD1 (5 bases). Germline-derived CDR1 and CDR2 are SEHNR and FQNEAQ (reference sequence). The CDR3 totals 17 residues. The ends were cut back, 5 bases at V and 2 bases at J, with 19 bases in the middle. The CDR3 sequence is CASSPPRVGTTGNTIYF. The CDR3 region has the DNA TGTGCCAGCAGCCCCCCGCGGGTGGGGACTACTGGAAACACCATATATTTT.

The chain is built from TRBV7-9 and TRBJ2-2, with 8 bases lining up with TRBD1. J gave up 1 base and V 8 bases, and 3 bases lay outside the gene matches. Germline V gene lookup returns CDR1 SEHNR and CDR2 FQNEAQ (reference sequence). This CDR3 has 14 residues. The CDR3 DNA reads TGTGCCAGCTGGACAGGGAGGAACACCGGGGAGCTGTTTTTT. Protein: CASWTGRNTGELFF.

V is TRBV5-6 and J is TRBJ2-7; maybe TRBD2 (6 bases). V lost 4 bases and J lost 7, with 12 bases in between. Germline values: CDR1 SGHDT, CDR2 YYEEEE. CDR3 length: 12 amino acids. CDR3 coding DNA: TGTGCCAGCAGCCATACAGCGGGTGAGCAGTACGTC. Translation gives CASSHTAGEQYV.

The chain recombines TRBV27 with TRBJ2-3; the match to TRBD2 covers 7 bases. The CDR3 is 16 amino acids. The ends lost 2 bases at V and 1 base at J; junction bases unmatched: 6. Germline CDR1 reads MNHEY; CDR2 reads SMNVEV (reference sequence). This chain's CDR3 is CASSLRRLARTDTQYF. The CDR3 coding sequence is TGTGCCAGCAGTTTAAGGAGACTAGCCCGCACAGATACGCAGTATTTT.

The rearrangement links TRBV27 to TRBJ2-7; 7 bases align to TRBD2. V gave up 5 bases and J gave up 7 bases; unmatched junction bases: 11. Germline V gives CDR1 MNHEY, CDR2 SMNVEV (reference sequence). The CDR3 extends over 14 amino acids. The CDR3 bases are TGTGCCAGCAGTAAAGAAGGACTAGTAAGGGAGCAGTACTTC. As protein: CASSKEGLVREQYF.

The rearrangement links TRBV7-3 to TRBJ2-1; 11 bases map to TRBD2. The CDR3 covers 14 residues. The V segment lost 5 bases and the J segment 4 bases; nucleotides outside the gene matches: 1. The V gene's germline CDR1 is SGHTA and CDR2 FQGTGA. The CDR3 coding sequence is TGTGCCAGCAGCCGACTAGCGGGGTACAATGAGCAGTTCTTC. It encodes CASSRLAGYNEQFF. The full variable domain, rest sourced from reference TRBV7-3 and TRBJ2-1, is GAGVSQTPSNKVTEKGKYVELRCDPISGHTALYWYRQSLGQGPEFLIYFQGTGAADDSGLPNDRFFAVRPEGSVSTLKIQRTERGDSAVYLCASSRLAGYNEQFFGPGTRLTVL.

The chain combines TRBV27 with TRBJ2-2; D gene ambiguous. This CDR3 is built from 13 residues. Germline V gene data show CDR1 as MNHEY and CDR2 as SMNVEV (reference sequence). Trimming took 3 bases from V and 5 from J, leaving 7 bases between them. CDR3 sequence (DNA): TGTGCCAGCAGTTTGTTGGAGACCGGGGAGCTGTTTTTT. Its translation: CASSLLETGELFF.

This clone was recorded once. The rearrangement uses TRBV29-1 and TRBJ2-5; D is possibly TRBD1 (6 bases). CDR1 and CDR2 from the germline V gene are SQVTM and ANQGSEA. This CDR3 is 14 amino acids long. V gave up 6 bases and J gave up 8 bases, with 22 bases separating them. CDR3 protein: CSVLQGVALDTQYF. DNA of the CDR3: TGCAGCGTGTTACAGGGTGTTGCGCTGGATACCCAGTACTTC. Variable domain in full (rest from reference TRBV29-1 and TRBJ2-5): SAVISQKPSRDICQRGTSLTIQCQVDSQVTMMFWYRQQPGQSLTLIATANQGSEATYESGFVIDKFPISRPNLTFSTLTVSNMSPEDSSIYLCSVLQGVALDTQYFGPGTRLLVL.

This clone was counted between two and nine times. The chain has TRBV5-1 and TRBJ2-2; TRBD2 might be the D (6 bases). Germline CDR1 reads SGHRS; CDR2 reads YFSETQ. V lost 4 bases to trimming and J lost 3 bases, with 16 bases between them. CDR3 length: 16 residues. CDR3 nucleotides: TGCGCCAGCAGCCGAAGGTGGGGGGAGGACACCGGGGAGCTGTTTTTT. Its translation is CASSRRWGEDTGELFF. Full variable domain (remainder filled in from reference TRBV5-1 and TRBJ2-2): KAGVTQTPRYLIKTRGQQVTLSCSPISGHRSVSWYQQTPGQGLQFLFEYFSETQRNKGNFPGRFSGRQFSNSRSEMNVSTLELGDSALYLCASSRRWGEDTGELFFGEGSRLTVL.

The rearrangement uses TRBV18 and TRBJ1-4; 8 nucleotides align to TRBD1. The CDR3 is made up of 14 amino acids. V dropped 4 bases and J dropped 6; count of bases not matched to a gene: 4. Germline-derived CDR1 and CDR2 are KGHSH and LQKENI. CDR3 nucleotides: TGTGCCAGCTCACACAGGGGACAGGATGAAAAACTGTTTTTT. It encodes CASSHRGQDEKLFF.

V and J are TRBV5-1 and TRBJ1-6, with D tentatively TRBD1 (5 bases). The CDR3 has 15 amino acids. Trimming shortened V by 4 bases and J by 5 bases, and 13 bases separated the two germline ends. The germline V gene has CDR1 SGHRS and CDR2 YFSETQ. The CDR3 bases are TGCGCCAGCAGCCCAAGGACGGGGGATAATTCACCCCTCCACTTT. Protein product: CASSPRTGDNSPLHF.

V gene TRBV6-5 combines with J gene TRBJ1-1; TRBD1 aligns across 8 bases. CDR3 length: 15 residues. The germline CDR1 and CDR2 sequences are MNHEY and SVGAGI. The V gene end was trimmed by 7 bases and the J gene end by 0 bases; junction bases not matched to a gene: 7. In nucleotides, the CDR3 is TGTGCCAGCACCCGACAGGGGACAGTGAACACTGAAGCTTTCTTT. Translated, it gives CASTRQGTVNTEAFF.

The V and J genes are TRBV11-2 and TRBJ2-7; TRBD1 matches 9 bases. V gave up 5 bases and J gave up 0 bases; unmatched junction bases: 5. The CDR3 totals 15 residues. Germline V gives CDR1 SGHAT, CDR2 FQNNGV. The CDR3 reads CASSPGQGRSYEQYF. The CDR3 coding sequence is TGTGCCAGCAGCCCGGGACAGGGCCGCTCCTACGAGCAGTACTTC.

This clone was detected only once. The V call is TRBV24-1, the J call TRBJ2-1; no definite D call. The CDR3 consists of 13 residues. Germline V gene lookup returns CDR1 KGHDR and CDR2 SFDVKD. The germline V and J ends were trimmed by 0 bases and 9 bases, with 8 bases remaining between them. The DNA of the CDR3 is TGTGCCACCAGTGATTTGCTCTTCGGTGAGCAGTTCTTC. The encoded protein is CATSDLLFGEQFF.

The V gene is TRBV13, the J gene TRBJ2-6; D not certain. This CDR3 has 16 residues. The V gene's germline CDR1 is PRHDT and CDR2 FYEKMQ (reference sequence). With 7 bases removed from V and 3 bases from J, the gap between germline ends came to 16 bases. This CDR3 is CASTQRRGLGANVLTF. CDR3 sequence (DNA): TGTGCCAGCACCCAACGCAGAGGTCTTGGGGCCAACGTCCTGACTTTC.

The chain uses TRBV10-3 and TRBJ2-7; 12 bases agree with TRBD2. Germline-derived CDR1 and CDR2 are ENHRY and SYGVKD. Trimming removed 2 bases from V and 3 bases from J; junction bases left unmatched: 11. The CDR3 consists of 18 residues. The CDR3 nucleotides read TGTGCCATCAGTGAGAAGACTAGCGGGAGCCTTAGAAACTACGAGCAGTACTTC. It encodes CAISEKTSGSLRNYEQYF.

The chain is built from TRBV5-1 and TRBJ1-2; 7 nucleotides agree with TRBD1. V shed 4 bases and J 5 bases; nucleotides not matched to a gene: 11. The germline V gene encodes CDR1 SGHRS and CDR2 YFSETQ. The CDR3 runs 15 residues. CDR3 in DNA: TGCGCCAGCAGCCATTCCGGGACAGATATGTATGGCTACACCTTC. This translates into CASSHSGTDMYGYTF.

V usage is TRBV5-1 and J usage is TRBJ1-3, with a weak D call TRBD1 (5 bases). The germline V gene encodes CDR1 SGHRS and CDR2 YFSETQ. There are 15 residues in the CDR3. Deletions cut 2 bases from V and 0 bases from J, with 9 bases between. The CDR3 protein is CASSLQEPSGNTIYF. In DNA, the CDR3 is TGCGCCAGCAGCTTACAGGAACCCTCTGGAAACACCATATATTTT.

This chain links TRBV5-1 with TRBJ2-5, with 8 bases matching TRBD1. The germline V gene has CDR1 SGHRS and CDR2 YFSETQ. The CDR3 sequence is 14 residues long. V was pared by 3 bases and J by 2 bases, with 3 bases of the junction left unmatched. CDR3: CASSSQGGQETQYF. Here the CDR3 DNA reads TGCGCCAGCAGCTCACAGGGGGGTCAAGAGACCCAGTACTTC. The full variable domain, in which reference TRBV5-1 and TRBJ2-5 provide the parts outside the CDR3, is KAGVTQTPRYLIKTRGQQVTLSCSPISGHRSVSWYQQTPGQGLQFLFEYFSETQRNKGNFPGRFSGRQFSNSRSEMNVSTLELGDSALYLCASSSQGGQETQYFGPGTRLLVL.

The V call is TRBV5-1, the J call TRBJ1-3; D is undetermined. Trimming pared 0 bases from V and 8 bases from J, leaving 15 bases between. CDR3 size: 15 residues. The V gene's germline CDR1 is SGHRS and CDR2 YFSETQ. The chain's CDR3 is CASSLAGRVGDTIYF. CDR3 DNA sequence: TGCGCCAGCAGCTTGGCCGGGAGGGTTGGGGACACCATATATTTT.

The V and J genes are TRBV29-1 and TRBJ2-5, with a possible D match to TRBD1 (7 bases). Germline CDR1 reads SQVTM; CDR2 reads ANQGSEA. The CDR3 has 16 residues. V was pared by 3 bases and J by 5 bases, with 22 bases between. The CDR3 region has the DNA TGCAGCGTTGAGTCTTGGAACGACAGGGCGGGGGAGACCCAGTACTTC. Protein sequence: CSVESWNDRAGETQYF.

J is TRBJ1-1 and V is TRBV7-8, with no clear D. The CDR3 has 12 residues. Germline V gene lookup returns CDR1 SGHVS and CDR2 FQNEAQ. Trimming left V 1 base short and J 3 bases short, with 3 bases between. The CDR3 nucleotides are TGTGCCAGCAGCTTAGTCTACACTGAAGCTTTCTTT. Translating gives CASSLVYTEAFF.

The rearrangement joins TRBV27 to TRBJ2-1; D might be TRBD2 (6 bases). Trimming removed 1 base from V and 5 bases from J, with 12 bases in between. Germline lookup yields CDR1 MNHEY and CDR2 SMNVEV (reference sequence). This CDR3 contains 15 residues. The chain's CDR3 is CASSLFPPGDNEQFF. The CDR3 coding sequence is TGTGCCAGCAGTTTATTTCCCCCGGGGGACAATGAGCAGTTCTTC.

The chain recombines TRBV4-1 with TRBJ2-3; D gene uncertain. The CDR3 covers 12 residues. Germline CDR1 MGHRA, CDR2 YSYEKL. Trimming cost V 0 bases and J 11 bases, with 9 bases left between them. The CDR3: CASSQDPAEQYF. As DNA, the CDR3 is TGCGCCAGCAGCCAAGATCCGGCGGAGCAGTATTTT.

The chain employs TRBV7-6 and TRBJ2-5; D may be TRBD2 (7 bases). V was clipped by 6 bases and J by 5 bases, with 13 bases between them. The CDR3 extends over 13 amino acids. The germline CDR1 and CDR2 sequences are SGHVS and FNYEAQ. The CDR3 bases are TGTGCCAGCAGTTTTGAGGGGGGGGAGACCCAGTACTTC. Its protein is CASSFEGGETQYF.

Judged by abundance, this clone is medium-sized. This rearrangement joins TRBV11-3 to TRBJ1-1; TRBD1 might be the D (5 bases). Germline-derived CDR1 and CDR2 are SGHNT and YENEEA. This CDR3 region has 14 residues. The V end was cut by 5 bases, the J end by 1 base, with 11 bases between. The CDR3 spells CASSGGGTNTEAFF. In DNA form, the CDR3 reads TGTGCCAGCAGCGGGGGGGGAACGAACACTGAAGCTTTCTTT. The full variable domain, in which reference TRBV11-3 and TRBJ1-1 provide the parts outside the CDR3, is EAGVVQSPRYKIIEKKQPVAFWCNPISGHNTLYWYLQNLGQGPELLIRYENEEAVDDSQLPKDRFSAERLKGVDSTLKIQPAELGDSAVYLCASSGGGTNTEAFFGQGTRLTVV.

This clone was found a few times. The chain links TRBV5-1 to TRBJ2-5; TRBD1 might be the D (6 bases). This CDR3 is built from 12 residues. Trimming took off 5 bases at V and 1 base at J, with 6 bases between the two ends. The germline V gene has CDR1 SGHRS and CDR2 YFSETQ. As DNA, the CDR3 is TGCGCCAGCAGGGACAGCCAAGAGACCCAGTACTTC. Amino acid sequence: CASRDSQETQYF. Complete variable domain (other parts from reference TRBV5-1 and TRBJ2-5): KAGVTQTPRYLIKTRGQQVTLSCSPISGHRSVSWYQQTPGQGLQFLFEYFSETQRNKGNFPGRFSGRQFSNSRSEMNVSTLELGDSALYLCASRDSQETQYFGPGTRLLVL.

This rearrangement joins TRBV9 to TRBJ2-5, with 11 positions matching TRBD1. Losses at the gene ends were 4 bases for V and 5 bases for J; bases not matched to a gene: 7. The germline CDR1 and CDR2 sequences are SGDLS and YYNGEE. The CDR3 is made up of 15 amino acids. Written as DNA, the CDR3 is TGTGCCAGCAGCCTCTCGGACAGGGGGCTTGAGACCCAGTACTTC. This sequence encodes CASSLSDRGLETQYF.

CDR3 in DNA: TGTGCCAGCTTCCCCCAGAGGACAGGGAAGTCAGAGACCCAGTACTTC. Translating gives CASFPQRTGKSETQYF. This chain uses TRBV2 with TRBJ2-5; 8 bases match TRBD1. CDR1 is SNHLY, CDR2 FYNNEI, per germline. This CDR3 is 16 amino acids long. V was pared by 8 bases and J by 4 bases, with 15 bases of the junction left unmatched.

The chain combines TRBV18 with TRBJ2-1, with D possibly being TRBD2 (6 bases). Germline V CDR1 and CDR2: KGHSH, LQKENI. The CDR3 runs 13 residues. Trimming removed 2 bases from V and 8 bases from J, with 10 bases in between. The CDR3 region is CASSPEEGHEQFF. CDR3 sequence (DNA): TGTGCCAGCTCACCAGAGGAGGGCCATGAGCAGTTCTTC.